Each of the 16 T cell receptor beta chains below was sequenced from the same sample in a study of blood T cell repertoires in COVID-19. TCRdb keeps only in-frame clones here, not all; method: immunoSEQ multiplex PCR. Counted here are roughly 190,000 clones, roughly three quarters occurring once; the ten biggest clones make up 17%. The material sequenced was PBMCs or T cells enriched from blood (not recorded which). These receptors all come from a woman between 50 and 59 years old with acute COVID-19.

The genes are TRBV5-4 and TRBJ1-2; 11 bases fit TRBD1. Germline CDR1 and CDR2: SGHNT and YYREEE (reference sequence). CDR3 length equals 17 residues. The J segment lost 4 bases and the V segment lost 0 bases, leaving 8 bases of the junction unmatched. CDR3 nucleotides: TGTGCCAGCAGCTTGGGGGGACAGGGGGTTTTCGGCTATGGCTACACCTTC. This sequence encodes CASSLGGQGVFGYGYTF.

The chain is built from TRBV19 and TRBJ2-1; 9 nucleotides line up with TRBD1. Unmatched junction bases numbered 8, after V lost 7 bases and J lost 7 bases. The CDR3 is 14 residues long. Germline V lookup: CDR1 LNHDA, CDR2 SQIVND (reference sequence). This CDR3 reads CASTSGTGLNEQFF. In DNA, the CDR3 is TGTGCCAGTACTTCCGGGACAGGGTTAAATGAGCAGTTCTTC. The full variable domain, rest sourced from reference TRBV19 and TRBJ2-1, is DGGITQSPKYLFRKEGQNVTLSCEQNLNHDAMYWYRQDPGQGLRLIYYSQIVNDFQKGDIAEGYSVSREKKESFPLTVTSAQKNPTAFYLCASTSGTGLNEQFFGPGTRLTVL.

The CDR3 DNA follows: TGTGCCTGTAAACAGGGGGCGGGGGACACCATATATTTT. Amino acid sequence: CACKQGAGDTIYF. This chain uses TRBV30 with TRBJ1-3; TRBD1 agrees at 9 bases. Germline V gives CDR1 GTSNPN, CDR2 SVGIG (reference sequence). The V segment lost 6 bases and the J segment 8 bases; nucleotides outside the gene matches: 8. This CDR3 has 13 residues. Based on the CDR3 plus reference TRBV30 and TRBJ1-3, the full variable domain is SQTIHQWPATLVQPVGSPLSLECTVEGTSNPNLYWYRQAAGRGLQLLFYSVGIGQISSEVPQNLSASRPQDRQFILSSKKLLLSDSGFYLCACKQGAGDTIYFGEGSWLTVV.

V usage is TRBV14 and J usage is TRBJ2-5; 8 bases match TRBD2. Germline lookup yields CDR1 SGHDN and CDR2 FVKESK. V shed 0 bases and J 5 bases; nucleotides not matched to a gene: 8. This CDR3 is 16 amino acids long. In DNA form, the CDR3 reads TGTGCCAGCAGCCAAGATTTCCGGGGGGGGCGGGAGACCCAGTACTTC. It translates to CASSQDFRGGRETQYF.

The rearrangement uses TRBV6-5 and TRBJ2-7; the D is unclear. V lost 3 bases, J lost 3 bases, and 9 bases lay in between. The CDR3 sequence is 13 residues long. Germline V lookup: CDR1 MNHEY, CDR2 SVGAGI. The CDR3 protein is CASSYLGDYEQYV. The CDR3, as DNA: TGTGCCAGCAGTTATCTCGGTGACTACGAGCAGTACGTC.

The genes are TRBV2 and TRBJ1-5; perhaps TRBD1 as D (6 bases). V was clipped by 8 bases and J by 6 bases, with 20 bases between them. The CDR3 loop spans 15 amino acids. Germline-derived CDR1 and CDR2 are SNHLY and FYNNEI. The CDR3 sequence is CASGGEQGLSQPQHF. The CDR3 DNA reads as TGTGCCAGCGGGGGTGAGCAGGGGTTATCTCAGCCCCAGCATTTT.

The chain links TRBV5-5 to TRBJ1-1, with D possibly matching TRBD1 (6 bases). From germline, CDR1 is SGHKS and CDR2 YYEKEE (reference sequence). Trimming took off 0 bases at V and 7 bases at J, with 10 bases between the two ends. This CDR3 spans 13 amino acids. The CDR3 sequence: CASSLDRVIEAFF. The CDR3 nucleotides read TGTGCCAGCAGCTTGGACAGGGTGATTGAAGCTTTCTTT.

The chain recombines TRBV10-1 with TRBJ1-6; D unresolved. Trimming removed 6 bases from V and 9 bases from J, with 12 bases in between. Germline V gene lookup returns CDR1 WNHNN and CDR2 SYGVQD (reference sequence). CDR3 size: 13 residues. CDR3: CASSQSQVSPLHF. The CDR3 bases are TGCGCCAGCAGCCAATCTCAGGTTTCACCCCTCCACTTT.

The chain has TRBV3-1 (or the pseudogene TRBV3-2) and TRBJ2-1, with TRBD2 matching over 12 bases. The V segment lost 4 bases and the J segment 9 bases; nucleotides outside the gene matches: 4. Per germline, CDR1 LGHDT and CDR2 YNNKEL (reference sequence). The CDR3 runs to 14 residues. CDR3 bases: TGTGCCAGCAGCCGGACTAGCGGGGTCAGTGAGCAGTTCTTC. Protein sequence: CASSRTSGVSEQFF.

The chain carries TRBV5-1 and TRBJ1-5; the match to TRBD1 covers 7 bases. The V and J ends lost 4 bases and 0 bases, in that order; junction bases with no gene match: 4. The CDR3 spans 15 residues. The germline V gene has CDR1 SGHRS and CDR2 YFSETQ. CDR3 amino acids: CASSPDRDSNQPQHF. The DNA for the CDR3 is TGCGCCAGCAGCCCTGACAGGGATAGCAATCAGCCCCAGCATTTT.

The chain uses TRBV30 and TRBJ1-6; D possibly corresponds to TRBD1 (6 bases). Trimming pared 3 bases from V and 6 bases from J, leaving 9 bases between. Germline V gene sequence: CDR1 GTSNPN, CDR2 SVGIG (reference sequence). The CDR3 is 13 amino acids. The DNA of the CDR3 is TGTGCCTGGAGCCAGGGGATTAATTCACCCCTCCACTTT. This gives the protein CAWSQGINSPLHF.

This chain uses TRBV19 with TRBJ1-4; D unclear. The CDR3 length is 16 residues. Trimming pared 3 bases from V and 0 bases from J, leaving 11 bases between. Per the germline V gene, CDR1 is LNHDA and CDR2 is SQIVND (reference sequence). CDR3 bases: TGTGCCAGTAGTATGATAGAGCTTGCAACTAATGAAAAACTGTTTTTT. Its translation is CASSMIELATNEKLFF.

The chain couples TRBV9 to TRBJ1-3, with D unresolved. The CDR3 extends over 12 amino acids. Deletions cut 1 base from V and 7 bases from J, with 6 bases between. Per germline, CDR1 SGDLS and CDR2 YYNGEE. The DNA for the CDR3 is TGTGCCAGCAGCGTACCTGAGAACACCATATATTTT. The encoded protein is CASSVPENTIYF.

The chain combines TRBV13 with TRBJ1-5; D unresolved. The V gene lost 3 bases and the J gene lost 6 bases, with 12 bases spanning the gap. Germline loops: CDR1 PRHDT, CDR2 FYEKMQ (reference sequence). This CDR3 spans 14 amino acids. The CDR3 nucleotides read TGTGCCAGCAGCTTGGGAGGGAAGGGTCAGCCCCAGCATTTT. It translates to CASSLGGKGQPQHF.

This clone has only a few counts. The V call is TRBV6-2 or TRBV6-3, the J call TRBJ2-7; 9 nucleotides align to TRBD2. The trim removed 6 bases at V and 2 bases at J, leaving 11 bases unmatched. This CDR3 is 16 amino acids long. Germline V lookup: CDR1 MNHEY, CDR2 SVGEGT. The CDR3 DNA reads TGTGCCAGCAGATACGCGGGTGGCGGGGGGGCCTACGAGCAGTACGTC. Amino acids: CASRYAGGGGAYEQYV.

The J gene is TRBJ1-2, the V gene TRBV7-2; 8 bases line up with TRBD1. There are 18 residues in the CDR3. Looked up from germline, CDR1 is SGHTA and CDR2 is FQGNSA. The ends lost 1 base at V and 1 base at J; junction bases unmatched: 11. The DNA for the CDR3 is TGTGCCAGCAGCTTAGAAGGCCCGCAACAGGGGGTTAACTATGGCTACACCTTC. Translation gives CASSLEGPQQGVNYGYTF.